This T cell receptor beta chain was observed in a study of STAT5B mutations in CD4+ large granular lymphocyte leukemia. Study outcomes and limitations: CD4-sorted patient repertoires seemed more clonal than healthy CD4+ repertoires.

The CDR3 is 13 amino acids. The germline V gene encodes CDR1 SQVTM and CDR2 ANQGSEA. V dropped 6 bases and J dropped 1 base, with 12 bases sitting between them. As for this clone: As yet, its antigen is unknown.

In the authors' workflow: The detection floor for productive clonotype frequency was 2.59 x 10-5. Clones were read by immunoSEQ multiplex PCR, and TCRdb kept only the in-frame ones, dropping some. That table gives V, J and clone size, and the DNA gave D and trimming. The data hold around 23,000 clones, with approximately 81% observed a single time. The origin of this receptor is a human donor in good health. The rearrangement links TRBV29-1 to TRBJ1-1; a possible D gene is TRBD1 (5 bases). Sequenced sample: CD4+ T cells from blood buffy coats. CDR3 amino acids: CSVETGGNTEAFF. Written as DNA, the CDR3 is TGCAGCGTAGAAACAGGTGGGAACACTGAAGCTTTCTTT.